Following are 10 T cell receptor beta chains from one sample sequenced in a study of blood T cell repertoires in COVID-19. Assay: immunoSEQ multiplex PCR; the TCRdb copy retains only in-frame clones and omits some. The table records about 110,000 clones, approximately 62% of them present only once. Sequenced sample: peripheral blood. These receptors came from a man older than 75 with acute or convalescent COVID-19.

The chain links TRBV11-2 to TRBJ2-1; 10 bases agree with TRBD2. The CDR3 is 16 amino acids. The ends lost 3 bases at V and 7 bases at J; junction bases unmatched: 9. Germline V CDR1 and CDR2: SGHAT, FQNNGV. CDR3 DNA sequence: TGTGCCAGCAGCTTCTCCGCCAGCGGGAGGGGGAATGAGCAGTTCTTC. This translates into CASSFSASGRGNEQFF. Filled out from reference TRBV11-2 and TRBJ2-1, the complete variable domain reads EAGVAQSPRYKIIEKRQSVAFWCNPISGHATLYWYQQILGQGPKLLIQFQNNGVVDDSQLPKDRFSAERLKGVDSTLKIQPAKLEDSAVYLCASSFSASGRGNEQFFGPGTRLTVL.

For the CDR3, the DNA is TGTGCCACCAGCAGACCCCCTGCCTACGAGCAGTACTTC. Translation gives CATSRPPAYEQYF. J is TRBJ2-7 and V is TRBV15, with D uncertain. This CDR3 comprises 13 residues. CDR1 is LNHNV, CDR2 YYDKDF, per germline (reference sequence). Trimming shortened V by 2 bases and J by 2 bases, and 7 bases separated the two germline ends.

The rearrangement links TRBV9 to TRBJ2-1; 9 positions agree with TRBD2. With 1 base clipped from V and 8 bases from J, the junction kept 10 bases outside the gene matches. This CDR3 comprises 16 residues. The germline V gene encodes CDR1 SGDLS and CDR2 YYNGEE. The CDR3 coding sequence is TGTGCCAGCAGCGTAACCCCGGGACTAGCACCAGATGAGCAGTTCTTC. The encoded protein is CASSVTPGLAPDEQFF.

The V and J genes are TRBV15 and TRBJ2-1; a weak D match, TRBD1 (6 bases). There are 13 residues in the CDR3. With 4 bases removed from V and 4 bases from J, the gap between germline ends came to 8 bases. CDR1 and CDR2 from the germline V gene are LNHNV and YYDKDF (reference sequence). The CDR3 nucleotides read TGTGCCACCAGCACCCAGGGGTACAATGAGCAGTTCTTC. Translation gives CATSTQGYNEQFF.

V usage is TRBV5-4 and J usage is TRBJ2-6; maybe TRBD2 (5 bases). The CDR3 length is 15 residues. V was trimmed by 0 bases and J by 4 bases, leaving 8 bases between them. Germline CDR1 is SGHNT and CDR2 is YYREEE (reference sequence). This chain's CDR3 is CASSLGRSGANVLTF. In DNA form, the CDR3 reads TGTGCCAGCAGCTTGGGGAGGTCAGGGGCCAACGTCCTGACTTTC.

V gene TRBV15 combines with J gene TRBJ2-1, with 8 bases matching TRBD2. Germline CDR1 and CDR2: LNHNV and YYDKDF (reference sequence). V lost 2 bases and J lost 6; bases outside the gene matches: 9. CDR3 length equals 16 residues. The DNA for the CDR3 is TGTGCCACCAGCAGATTAAAGCGGGAGTCGGGCAATGAGCAGTTCTTC. This codes for CATSRLKRESGNEQFF.

This sequence joins TRBV4-3 and TRBJ1-2; D not certain. The germline V gene has CDR1 LGHNA and CDR2 YSLEER. The CDR3 sequence is 13 residues long. V was clipped by 4 bases and J by 5 bases, with 11 bases between them. The CDR3 DNA follows: TGCGCCAGCAGCCCCCTCGTCGGGTATGGCTACACCTTC. Protein: CASSPLVGYGYTF.

The V and J genes are TRBV2 and TRBJ1-4, with D possibly being TRBD1 (5 bases). Deletions cut 2 bases from V and 5 bases from J, with 9 bases between. This CDR3 is 14 amino acids long. Germline V gives CDR1 SNHLY, CDR2 FYNNEI. The CDR3 loop is CASSERAGNEKLFF. The DNA for the CDR3 is TGTGCCAGCAGTGAAAGGGCAGGGAATGAAAAACTGTTTTTT.

This sequence joins TRBV19 and TRBJ2-6, with D hard to call. Germline-derived CDR1 and CDR2 are LNHDA and SQIVND (reference sequence). The CDR3 consists of 13 residues. The V end lost 6 bases, the J end lost 0 bases, and 3 bases lay between the germline ends. The DNA of the CDR3 is TGTGCCAGTAGCCACTCTGGGGCCAACGTCCTGACTTTC. Amino acids: CASSHSGANVLTF.

For the CDR3, the DNA is TGTGCCAGCAGCCTAGCAGGGGAGCAGTTCTTC. Protein sequence: CASSLAGEQFF. The gene calls are TRBV4-2 and TRBJ2-1; D might be TRBD1 (5 bases). V gave up 4 bases and J gave up 10 bases, with 8 bases separating them. CDR3 length: 11 residues. Per germline, CDR1 LGHNA and CDR2 YNFKEQ.